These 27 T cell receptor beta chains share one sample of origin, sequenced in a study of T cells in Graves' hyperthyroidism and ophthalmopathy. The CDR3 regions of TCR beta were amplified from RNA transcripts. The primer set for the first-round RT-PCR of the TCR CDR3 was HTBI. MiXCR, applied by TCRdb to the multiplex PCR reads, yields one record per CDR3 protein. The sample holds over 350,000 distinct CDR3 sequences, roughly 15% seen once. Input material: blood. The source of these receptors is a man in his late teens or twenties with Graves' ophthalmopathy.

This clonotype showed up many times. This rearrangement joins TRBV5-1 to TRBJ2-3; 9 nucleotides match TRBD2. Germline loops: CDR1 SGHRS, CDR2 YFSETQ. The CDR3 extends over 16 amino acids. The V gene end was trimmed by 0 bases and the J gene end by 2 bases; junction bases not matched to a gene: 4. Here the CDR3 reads CASSLAAGGFTDTQYF. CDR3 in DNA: TGCGCCAGCAGCTTGGCAGCGGGGGGCTTCACAGATACGCAGTATTTT.

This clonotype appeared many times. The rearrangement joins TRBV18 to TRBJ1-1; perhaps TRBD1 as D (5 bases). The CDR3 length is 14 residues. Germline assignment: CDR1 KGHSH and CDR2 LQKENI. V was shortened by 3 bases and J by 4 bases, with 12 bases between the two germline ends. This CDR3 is CASSPSGSATEAFF. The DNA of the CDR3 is TGTGCCAGCTCACCCTCAGGGTCCGCCACTGAAGCTTTCTTT. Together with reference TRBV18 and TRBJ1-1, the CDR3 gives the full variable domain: NAGVMQNPRHLVRRRGQEARLRCSPMKGHSHVYWYRQLPEEGLKFMVYLQKENIIDESGMPKERFSAEFPKEGPSILRIQQVVRGDSAAYFCASSPSGSATEAFFGQGTRLTVV.

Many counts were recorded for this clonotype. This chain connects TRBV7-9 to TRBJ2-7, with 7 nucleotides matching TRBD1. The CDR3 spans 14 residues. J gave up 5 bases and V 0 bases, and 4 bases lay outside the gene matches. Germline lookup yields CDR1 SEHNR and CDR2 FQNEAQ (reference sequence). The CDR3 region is CASSLALRGNEQYF. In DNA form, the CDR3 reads TGTGCCAGCAGCTTAGCCCTCAGGGGGAACGAGCAGTACTTC.

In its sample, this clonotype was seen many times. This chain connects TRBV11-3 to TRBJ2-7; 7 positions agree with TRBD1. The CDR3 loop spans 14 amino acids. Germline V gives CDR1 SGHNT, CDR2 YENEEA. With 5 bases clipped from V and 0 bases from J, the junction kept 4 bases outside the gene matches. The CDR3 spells CASSAGGYSYEQYF. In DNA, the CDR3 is TGTGCCAGCAGCGCAGGGGGTTACTCCTACGAGCAGTACTTC.

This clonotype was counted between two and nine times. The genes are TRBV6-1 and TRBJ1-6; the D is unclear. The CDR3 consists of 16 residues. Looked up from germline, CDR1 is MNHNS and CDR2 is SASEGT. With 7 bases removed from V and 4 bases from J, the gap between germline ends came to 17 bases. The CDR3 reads CASNLQHGSYNSPLHF. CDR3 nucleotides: TGTGCCAGCAACTTACAACACGGGAGTTATAATTCACCCCTCCACTTT.

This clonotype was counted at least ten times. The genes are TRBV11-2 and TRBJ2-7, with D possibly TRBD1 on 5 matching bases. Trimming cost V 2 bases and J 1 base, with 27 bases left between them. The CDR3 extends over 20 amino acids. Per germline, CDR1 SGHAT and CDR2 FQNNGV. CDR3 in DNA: TGTGCCAGCAGCTTAAATTTTAGTCCCCTCGGCAGGGCTAGTTCCTACGAGCAGTACTTC. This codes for CASSLNFSPLGRASSYEQYF.

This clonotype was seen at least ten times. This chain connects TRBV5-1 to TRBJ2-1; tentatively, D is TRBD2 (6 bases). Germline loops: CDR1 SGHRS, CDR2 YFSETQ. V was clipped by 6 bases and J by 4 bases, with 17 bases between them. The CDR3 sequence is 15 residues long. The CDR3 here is CASTLSSGLYNEQFF. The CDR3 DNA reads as TGCGCCAGCACCCTCAGTAGCGGTCTATACAATGAGCAGTTCTTC.

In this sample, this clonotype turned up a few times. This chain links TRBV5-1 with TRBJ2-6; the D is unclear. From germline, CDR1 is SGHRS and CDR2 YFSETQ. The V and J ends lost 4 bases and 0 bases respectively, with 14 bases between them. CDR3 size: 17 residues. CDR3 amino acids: CASSPRADSSGANVLTF. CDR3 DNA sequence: TGCGCCAGCAGCCCCCGGGCCGATAGCTCTGGGGCCAACGTCCTGACTTTC.

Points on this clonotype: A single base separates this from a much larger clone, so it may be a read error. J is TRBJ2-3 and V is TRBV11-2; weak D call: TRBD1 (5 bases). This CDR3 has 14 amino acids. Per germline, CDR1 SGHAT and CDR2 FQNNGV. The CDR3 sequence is CVSSLDRSTDTQYF. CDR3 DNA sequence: TGTGTCAGCAGCTTAGACAGAAGCACAGATACGCAGTATTTT.

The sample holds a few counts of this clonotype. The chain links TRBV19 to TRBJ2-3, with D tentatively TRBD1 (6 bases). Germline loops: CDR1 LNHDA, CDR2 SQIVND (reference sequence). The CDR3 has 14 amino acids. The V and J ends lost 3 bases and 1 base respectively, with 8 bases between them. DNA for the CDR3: TGTGCCAGTAGTATGAGGACAGGCACAGATACGCAGTATTTT. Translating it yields CASSMRTGTDTQYF.

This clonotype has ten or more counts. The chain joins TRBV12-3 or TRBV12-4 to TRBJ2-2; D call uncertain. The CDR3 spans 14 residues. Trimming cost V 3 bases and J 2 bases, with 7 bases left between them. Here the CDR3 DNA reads TGTGCCAGCAGTTTTACCAGAAACACCGGGGAGCTGTTTTTT. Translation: CASSFTRNTGELFF.

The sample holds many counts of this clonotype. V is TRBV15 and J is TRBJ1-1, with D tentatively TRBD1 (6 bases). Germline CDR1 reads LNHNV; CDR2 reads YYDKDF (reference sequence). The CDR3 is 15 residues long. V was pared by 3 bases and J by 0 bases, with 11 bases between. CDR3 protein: CATSSAGTMNTEAFF. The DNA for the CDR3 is TGTGCCACCAGCAGTGCCGGGACAATGAACACTGAAGCTTTCTTT. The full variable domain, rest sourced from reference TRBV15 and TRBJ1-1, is DAMVIQNPRYQVTQFGKPVTLSCSQTLNHNVMYWYQQKSSQAPKLLFHYYDKDFNNEADTPDNFQSRRPNTSFCFLDIRSPGLGDTAMYLCATSSAGTMNTEAFFGQGTRLTVV.

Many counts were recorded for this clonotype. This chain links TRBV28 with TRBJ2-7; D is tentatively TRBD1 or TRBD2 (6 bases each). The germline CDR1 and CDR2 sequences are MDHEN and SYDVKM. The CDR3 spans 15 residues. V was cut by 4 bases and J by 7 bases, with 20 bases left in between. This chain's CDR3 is CASSSFPAGAGEQYF. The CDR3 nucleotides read TGTGCCAGCAGTTCCTTCCCGGCAGGGGCGGGGGAGCAGTACTTC.

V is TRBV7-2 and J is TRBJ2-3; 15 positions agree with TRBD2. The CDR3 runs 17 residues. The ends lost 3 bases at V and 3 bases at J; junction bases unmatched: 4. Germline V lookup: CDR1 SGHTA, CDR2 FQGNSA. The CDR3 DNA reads TGTGCCAGCAGCTTGGGACTAGCGGGAGGAGGTACAGATACGCAGTATTTT. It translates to CASSLGLAGGGTDTQYF. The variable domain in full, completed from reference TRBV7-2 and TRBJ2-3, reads GAGVSQSPSNKVTEKGKDVELRCDPISGHTALYWYRQSLGQGLEFLIYFQGNSAPDKSGLPSDRFSAERTGGSVSTLTIQRTQQEDSAVYLCASSLGLAGGGTDTQYFGPGTRLTVL.

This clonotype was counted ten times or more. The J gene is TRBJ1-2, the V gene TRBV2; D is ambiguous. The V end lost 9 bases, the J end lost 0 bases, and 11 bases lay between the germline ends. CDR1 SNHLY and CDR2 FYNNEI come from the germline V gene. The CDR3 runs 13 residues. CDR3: CASGRLSNYGYTF. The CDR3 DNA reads TGTGCCAGTGGACGACTATCTAACTATGGCTACACCTTC.

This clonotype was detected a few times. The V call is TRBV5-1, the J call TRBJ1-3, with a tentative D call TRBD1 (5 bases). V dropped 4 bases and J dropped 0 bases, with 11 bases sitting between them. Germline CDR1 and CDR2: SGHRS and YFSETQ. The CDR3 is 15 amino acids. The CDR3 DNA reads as TGCGCCAGCAGCCCTACAGGCCACTCTGGAAACACCATATATTTT. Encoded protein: CASSPTGHSGNTIYF.

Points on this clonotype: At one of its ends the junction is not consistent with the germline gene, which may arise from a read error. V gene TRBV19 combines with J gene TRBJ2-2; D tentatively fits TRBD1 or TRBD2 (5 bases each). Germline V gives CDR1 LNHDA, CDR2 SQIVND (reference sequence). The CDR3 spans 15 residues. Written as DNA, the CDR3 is TGTGCCACTAGTATTTTGGGGGAGAACACCGGGGAGCTGTTTTTT. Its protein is CATSILGENTGELFF.

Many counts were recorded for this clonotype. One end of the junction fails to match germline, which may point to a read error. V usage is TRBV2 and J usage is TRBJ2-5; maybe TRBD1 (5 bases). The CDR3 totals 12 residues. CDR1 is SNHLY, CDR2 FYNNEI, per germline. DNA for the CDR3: TGTGCCAGCAGCCGACAGCAAGGGACCCAGTACTTC. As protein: CASSRQQGTQYF.

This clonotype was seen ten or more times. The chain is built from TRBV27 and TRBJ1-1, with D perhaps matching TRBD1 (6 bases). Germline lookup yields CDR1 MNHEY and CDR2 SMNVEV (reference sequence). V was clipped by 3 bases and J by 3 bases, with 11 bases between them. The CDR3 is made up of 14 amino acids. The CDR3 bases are TGTGCCAGCAGTTTCCAGGGGCCCCACACTGAAGCTTTCTTT. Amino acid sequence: CASSFQGPHTEAFF.

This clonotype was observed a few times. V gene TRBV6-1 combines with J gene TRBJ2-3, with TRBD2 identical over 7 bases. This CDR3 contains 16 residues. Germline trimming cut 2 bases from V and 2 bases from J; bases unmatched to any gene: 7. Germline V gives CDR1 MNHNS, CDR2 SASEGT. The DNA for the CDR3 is TGTGCCAGCAGTGAATGGGCTCTAGCGGACACAGATACGCAGTATTTT. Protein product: CASSEWALADTDTQYF.

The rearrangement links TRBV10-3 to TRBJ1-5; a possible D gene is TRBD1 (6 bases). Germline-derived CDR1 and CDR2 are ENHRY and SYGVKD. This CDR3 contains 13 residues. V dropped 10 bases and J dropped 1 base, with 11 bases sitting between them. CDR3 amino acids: CATGAGSNQPQHF. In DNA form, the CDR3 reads TGTGCCACGGGGGCAGGGAGCAATCAGCCCCAGCATTTT.

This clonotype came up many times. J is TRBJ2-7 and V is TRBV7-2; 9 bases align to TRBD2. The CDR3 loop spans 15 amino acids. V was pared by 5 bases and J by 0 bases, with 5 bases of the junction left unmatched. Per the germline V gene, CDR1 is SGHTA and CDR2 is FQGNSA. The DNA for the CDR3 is TGTGCCAGCAGCAGGACTAGCGCGAGCTCCTACGAGCAGTACTTC. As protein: CASSRTSASSYEQYF.

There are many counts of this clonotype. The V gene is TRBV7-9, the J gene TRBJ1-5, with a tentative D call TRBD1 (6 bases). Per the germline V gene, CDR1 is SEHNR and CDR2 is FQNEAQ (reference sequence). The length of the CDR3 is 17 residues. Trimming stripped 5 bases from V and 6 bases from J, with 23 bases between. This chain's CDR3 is CASSTQGGAGIIQPQHF. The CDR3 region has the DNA TGTGCCAGCAGCACTCAAGGGGGGGCAGGGATTATTCAGCCCCAGCATTTT.

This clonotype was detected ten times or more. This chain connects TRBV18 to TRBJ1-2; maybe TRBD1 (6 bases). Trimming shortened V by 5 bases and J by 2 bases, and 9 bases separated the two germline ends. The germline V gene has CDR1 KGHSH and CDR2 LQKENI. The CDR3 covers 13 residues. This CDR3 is CASSTGTNYGYTF. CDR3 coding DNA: TGTGCCAGCTCAACAGGGACCAACTATGGCTACACCTTC.

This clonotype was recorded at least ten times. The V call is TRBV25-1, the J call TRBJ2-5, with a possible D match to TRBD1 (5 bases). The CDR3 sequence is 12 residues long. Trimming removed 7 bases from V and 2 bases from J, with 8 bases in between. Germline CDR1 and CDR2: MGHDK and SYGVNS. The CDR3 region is CASMTVQETQYF. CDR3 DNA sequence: TGTGCCAGCATGACAGTACAAGAGACCCAGTACTTC.

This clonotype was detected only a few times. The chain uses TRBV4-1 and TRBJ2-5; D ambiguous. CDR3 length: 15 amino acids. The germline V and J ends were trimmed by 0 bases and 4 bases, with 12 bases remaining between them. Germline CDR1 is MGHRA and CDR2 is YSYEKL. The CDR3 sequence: CASSQDPIPRETQYF. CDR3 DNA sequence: TGCGCCAGCAGCCAAGACCCCATACCAAGAGAGACCCAGTACTTC.

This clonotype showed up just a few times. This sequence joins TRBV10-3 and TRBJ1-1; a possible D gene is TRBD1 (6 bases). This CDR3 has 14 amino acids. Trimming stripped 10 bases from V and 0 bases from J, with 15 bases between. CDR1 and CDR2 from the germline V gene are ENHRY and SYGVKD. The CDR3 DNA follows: TGTGCCACCCACGGACAGACAATGAACACTGAAGCTTTCTTT. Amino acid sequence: CATHGQTMNTEAFF.